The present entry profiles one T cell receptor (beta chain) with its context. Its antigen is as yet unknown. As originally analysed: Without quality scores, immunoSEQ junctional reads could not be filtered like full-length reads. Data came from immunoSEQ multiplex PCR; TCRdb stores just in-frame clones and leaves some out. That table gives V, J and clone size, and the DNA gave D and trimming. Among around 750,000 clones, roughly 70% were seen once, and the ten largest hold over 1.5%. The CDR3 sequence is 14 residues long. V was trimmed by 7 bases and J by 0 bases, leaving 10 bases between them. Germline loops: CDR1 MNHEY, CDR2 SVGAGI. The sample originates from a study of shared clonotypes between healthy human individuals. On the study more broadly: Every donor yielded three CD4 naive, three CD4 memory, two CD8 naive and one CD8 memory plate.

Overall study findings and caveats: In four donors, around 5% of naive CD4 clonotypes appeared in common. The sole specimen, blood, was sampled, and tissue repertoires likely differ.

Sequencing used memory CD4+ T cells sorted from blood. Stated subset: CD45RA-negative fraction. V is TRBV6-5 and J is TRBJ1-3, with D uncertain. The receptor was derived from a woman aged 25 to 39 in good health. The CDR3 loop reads CASKRLSSGNTIYF. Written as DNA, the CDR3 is TGTGCCAGCAAGCGATTGAGCTCTGGAAACACCATATATTTT.